This T cell receptor (beta chain) is drawn from a study of blood T cell repertoires in COVID-19. Assay used: immunoSEQ multiplex PCR; TCRdb lists only in-frame clones, some missing. Among 130,000 or so clones listed, roughly 79% were seen once. Material: peripheral blood. The receptor was isolated from a human donor in a cohort sampled during active COVID-19.

CDR3: CASSLPGQGAYGYTF. CDR3 DNA: TGTGCCAGCAGCTTACCGGGACAGGGGGCCTATGGCTACACCTTC. The V gene is TRBV7-9, the J gene TRBJ1-2, with 12 bases aligning to TRBD1. Germline trimming cut 2 bases from V and 4 bases from J; bases unmatched to any gene: 2. This CDR3 has 15 residues. Germline CDR1 and CDR2: SEHNR and FQNEAQ (reference sequence).